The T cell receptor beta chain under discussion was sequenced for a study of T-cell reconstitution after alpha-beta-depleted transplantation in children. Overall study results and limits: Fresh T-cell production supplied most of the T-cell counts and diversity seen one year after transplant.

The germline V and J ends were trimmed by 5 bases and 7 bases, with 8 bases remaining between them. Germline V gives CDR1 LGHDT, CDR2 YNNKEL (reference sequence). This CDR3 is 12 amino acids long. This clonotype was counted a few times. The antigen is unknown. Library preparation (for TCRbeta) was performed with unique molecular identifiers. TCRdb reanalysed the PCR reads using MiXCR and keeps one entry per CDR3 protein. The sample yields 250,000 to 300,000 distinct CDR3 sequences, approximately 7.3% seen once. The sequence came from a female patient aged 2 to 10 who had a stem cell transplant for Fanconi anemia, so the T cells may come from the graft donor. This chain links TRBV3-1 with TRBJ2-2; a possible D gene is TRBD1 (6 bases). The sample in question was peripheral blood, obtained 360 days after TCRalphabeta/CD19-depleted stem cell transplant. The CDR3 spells CASSYRVGELFF. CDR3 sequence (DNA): TGTGCCAGCAGCTACAGGGTCGGGGAGCTGTTTTTT. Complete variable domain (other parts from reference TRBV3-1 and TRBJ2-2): DTAVSQTPKYLVTQMGNDKSIKCEQNLGHDTMYWYKQDSKKFLKIMFSYNNKELIINETVPNRFSPKSPDKAHLNLHINSLELGDSAVYFCASSYRVGELFFGEGSRLTVL.